Listed below are T cell receptor beta chains from one sample, sequenced in a study of blood T cell repertoires in COVID-19. TCRdb keeps only in-frame clones here, not all; method: immunoSEQ multiplex PCR. The sample carries about 97,000 clones, about nine tenths recorded once. The material sequenced was peripheral blood. These receptors were collected from a man aged 55 to 70 with acute or convalescent COVID-19. The CDR3 runs from the conserved cysteine through the conserved F or W. The D gene is left open where the match is weak. Only part of the rows carry a size: once, few, many, or a class if the clone is expanded.

TRBV5-1,TRBJ1-1,-,-,CASSALPGSTEAFF,TGCGCCAGCAGCGCCCTCCCCGGGTCCACTGAAGCTTTCTTT
TRBV9,TRBJ1-3,-,-,CASSVVPQGLSTIYF,TGTGCCAGCAGCGTAGTCCCCCAGGGTTTGAGCACCATATATTTT
TRBV2,TRBJ1-3,-,-,CASSASALSGNTIYF,TGTGCCAGCAGTGCTTCCGCGTTGTCTGGAAACACCATATATTTT
TRBV3-1/TRBV3-2,TRBJ2-3,few,-,CASSQPRDTQYF,TGTGCCAGCAGCCAACCCCGGGATACGCAGTATTTT
TRBV3-1/TRBV3-2,TRBJ1-1,few,-,CASSRGGMVEAFF,TGTGCCAGCAGCCGAGGAGGGATGGTGGAAGCTTTCTTT
TRBV10-3,TRBJ1-1,-,TRBD1,CAIRRDRGVEAFF,TGTGCCATCAGGCGCGACAGGGGGGTTGAAGCTTTCTTT
TRBV29-1,TRBJ1-2,-,-,CSVESRQRGYGYTF,TGCAGCGTTGAATCCAGGCAGCGGGGCTATGGCTACACCTTC
TRBV18,TRBJ2-3,-,TRBD2,CASSRDYTDTQYF,TGTGCCAGCTCTCGGGACTACACAGATACGCAGTATTTT
TRBV30,TRBJ1-5,-,TRBD1,CAWRARGTGTQPQHF,TGTGCCTGGAGGGCCCGTGGGACAGGGACGCAGCCCCAGCATTTT
TRBV6-2/TRBV6-3,TRBJ2-3,-,TRBD2,CASSDGLAGTTDTQYF,TGTGCCAGCAGTGATGGACTAGCGGGGACCACAGATACGCAGTATTTT
TRBV19,TRBJ1-4,once,TRBD1,CASSPGQVLTNEKLFF,TGTGCCAGTAGTCCGGGACAGGTGCTAACTAATGAAAAACTGTTTTTT
TRBV5-6,TRBJ1-5,-,TRBD1,CASSAGQLGEPQHF,TGTGCCAGCAGCGCGGGACAGCTTGGGGAGCCCCAGCATTTT
TRBV6-5,TRBJ1-1,-,-,CASSRGRQVNTEAFF,TGTGCCAGCAGCCGTGGAAGACAGGTGAACACTGAAGCTTTCTTT
TRBV7-9,TRBJ1-2,few,TRBD1,CASSLDRGDGYTF,TGTGCCAGCAGCTTAGACAGGGGTGATGGCTACACCTTC
TRBV2,TRBJ1-2,-,-,CASRTGKDGYTF,TGTGCCAGCAGGACGGGAAAAGATGGCTACACCTTC
TRBV12-3/TRBV12-4,TRBJ1-5,-,-,CASSLIVEQPQHF,TGTGCCAGCAGTTTGATCGTCGAGCAGCCCCAGCATTTT
TRBV7-2,TRBJ1-5,-,-,CASSLPGGEQPQHF,TGTGCCAGCAGCTTACCGGGGGGGGAACAGCCCCAGCATTTT
TRBV5-1,TRBJ2-3,-,TRBD2,CASSLGATSGGGDTQYF,TGCGCCAGCAGCTTGGGAGCAACTAGCGGGGGCGGAGATACGCAGTATTTT
TRBV15,TRBJ1-1,-,TRBD1,CATSRDQGGGEAFF,TGTGCCACCAGCAGAGATCAAGGGGGCGGCGAAGCTTTCTTT
TRBV5-1,TRBJ1-4,-,-,CASSLEGATNEKLFF,TGCGCCAGCAGCCTCGAGGGGGCAACTAATGAAAAACTGTTTTTT
TRBV10-1,TRBJ1-2,-,-,CASSGGNYGYTF,TGCGCCAGCTCGGGGGGAAACTATGGCTACACCTTC
TRBV19,TRBJ1-2,-,-,CASSMQNNYGYTF,TGTGCCAGTAGTATGCAGAATAACTATGGCTACACCTTC
TRBV19,TRBJ1-5,-,-,CASKGVGGATRLQPQHF,TGTGCCAGTAAGGGAGTCGGGGGGGCAACTCGTCTTCAGCCCCAGCATTTT
TRBV5-1,TRBJ1-1,-,TRBD1,CASSVTGGMNTEAFF,TGCGCCAGCAGCGTGACAGGGGGAATGAACACTGAAGCTTTCTTT
TRBV5-1,TRBJ1-4,-,TRBD1,CASSLAGTGVEKLFF,TGCGCCAGCAGCTTGGCGGGAACAGGGGTTGAAAAACTGTTTTTT
TRBV25-1,TRBJ1-5,-,TRBD1,CASSGDRYSNQPQHF,TGTGCCAGCAGTGGGGACAGGTATAGCAATCAGCCCCAGCATTTT
TRBV10-3,TRBJ2-3,-,-,CAISEEVAADTQYF,TGTGCCATCAGTGAGGAGGTAGCGGCAGATACGCAGTATTTT
TRBV29-1,TRBJ2-5,-,TRBD2,CSVEDLAGGRETQYF,TGCAGCGTTGAAGATCTAGCGGGGGGGCGGGAGACCCAGTACTTC
TRBV14,TRBJ2-2,-,-,CASSRGNVQVSHTGELFF,TGTGCCAGCAGCCGCGGGAACGTTCAGGTTTCCCACACCGGGGAGCTGTTTTTT
TRBV7-6,TRBJ2-7,few,TRBD1,CASSLAHPGQGYYEQYF,TGTGCCAGCAGCTTAGCCCATCCGGGACAGGGATACTACGAGCAGTACTTC
TRBV7-9,TRBJ1-6,-,TRBD1,CASSLEGAHNSPLHF,TGTGCCAGCAGCTTAGAGGGGGCGCATAATTCACCCCTCCACTTT
TRBV30,TRBJ1-2,-,-,CAWSVGGGGYTF,TGTGCCTGGAGTGTTGGGGGAGGCGGCTACACCTTC
TRBV6-5,TRBJ1-1,-,TRBD1,CASTLTGIGTEAFF,TGTGCCAGCACCTTGACAGGGATAGGCACTGAAGCTTTCTTT
TRBV28,TRBJ2-1,-,-,CASRRLVSGEQFF,TGTGCCAGCCGGAGACTAGTATCAGGTGAGCAGTTCTTC
TRBV19,TRBJ2-3,-,TRBD2,CASSIERVAGFTDTQYF,TGTGCCAGTAGTATAGAGAGGGTAGCGGGGTTCACAGATACGCAGTATTTT
TRBV19,TRBJ1-6,-,TRBD1,CASRSGTGASYNSPLHF,TGTGCCAGTAGAAGCGGGACAGGGGCCTCCTATAATTCACCCCTCCACTTT
TRBV24-1,TRBJ1-5,-,TRBD1,CATSDAGTGSPQPQHF,TGTGCCACCAGTGACGCCGGGACAGGGTCCCCTCAGCCCCAGCATTTT
TRBV5-1,TRBJ1-3,-,-,CASRDIRGLSGNTIYF,TGCGCCAGCAGGGATATCAGGGGTCTCTCTGGAAACACCATATATTTT
TRBV10-1,TRBJ1-4,-,-,CASSESAAREKLFF,TGCGCCAGCAGTGAGTCGGCGGCCCGTGAAAAACTGTTTTTT
TRBV6-6,TRBJ1-1,-,-,CASSTDRRTEAFF,TGTGCCAGCAGTACCGACAGAAGGACTGAAGCTTTCTTT
TRBV3-1/TRBV3-2,TRBJ2-1,-,TRBD2,CASSQQRGRREQFF,TGTGCCAGCAGCCAACAGCGGGGTAGGCGTGAGCAGTTCTTC
TRBV6-5,TRBJ1-5,-,TRBD1,CASSPGQGGVQPQHF,TGTGCCAGCAGCCCCGGACAGGGAGGTGTTCAGCCCCAGCATTTT
TRBV6-1,TRBJ1-2,once,-,CASSELLNYGYTF,TGTGCCAGCAGTGAACTTCTCAACTATGGCTACACCTTC
TRBV19,TRBJ2-2,-,-,CASSPGQMFTGELFF,TGTGCCAGTAGCCCTGGACAGATGTTTACCGGGGAGCTGTTTTTT
TRBV6-5,TRBJ2-1,-,TRBD1,CASRPGTVPNNEQFF,TGTGCCAGCAGACCCGGGACAGTACCCAACAATGAGCAGTTCTTC
TRBV6-4,TRBJ1-1,-,-,CASSDRGTEAFF,TGTGCCAGCAGTGACAGGGGCACTGAAGCTTTCTTT
TRBV27,TRBJ1-3,-,TRBD1,CASSLSWDSGNTIYF,TGTGCCAGCAGTTTATCGTGGGACAGCGGAAACACCATATATTTT
TRBV7-9,TRBJ2-1,-,TRBD2,CASSLSLAGSYNEQFF,TGTGCCAGCAGCTTATCTCTAGCGGGTTCCTACAATGAGCAGTTCTTC
TRBV6-5,TRBJ1-3,-,-,CASNPSANTIYF,TGTGCCAGCAACCCCAGCGCAAACACCATATATTTT
TRBV7-9,TRBJ1-2,-,-,CASSPGGYYGYTF,TGTGCCAGCAGCCCCGGGGGGTACTATGGCTACACCTTC